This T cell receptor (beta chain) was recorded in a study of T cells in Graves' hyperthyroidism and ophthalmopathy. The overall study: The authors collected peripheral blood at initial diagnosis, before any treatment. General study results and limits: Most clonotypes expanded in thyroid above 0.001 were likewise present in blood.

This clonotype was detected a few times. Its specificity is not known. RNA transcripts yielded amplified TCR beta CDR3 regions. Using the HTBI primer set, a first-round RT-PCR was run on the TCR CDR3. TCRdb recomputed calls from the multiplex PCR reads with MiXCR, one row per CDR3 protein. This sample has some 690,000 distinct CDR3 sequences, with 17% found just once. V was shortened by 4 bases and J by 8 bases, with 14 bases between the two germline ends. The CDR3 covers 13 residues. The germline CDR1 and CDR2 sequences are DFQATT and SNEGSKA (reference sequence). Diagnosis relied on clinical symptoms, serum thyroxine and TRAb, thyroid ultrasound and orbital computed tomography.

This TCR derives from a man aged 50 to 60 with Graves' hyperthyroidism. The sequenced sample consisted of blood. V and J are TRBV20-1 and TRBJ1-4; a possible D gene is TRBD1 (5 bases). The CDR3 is CSAKGAPGEKLFF. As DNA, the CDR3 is TGCAGTGCTAAAGGGGCGCCGGGCGAAAAACTGTTTTTT.